These T cell receptor beta chains were read from a single sample in a study of blood T cell repertoires in COVID-19. TCRdb keeps only in-frame clones here, not all; method: immunoSEQ multiplex PCR. The sample has some 150,000 clones; roughly 80% are singletons. Sequencing was carried out using peripheral blood. These receptors were obtained from a woman in her seventies with acute or convalescent COVID-19. The CDR3 runs from the conserved cysteine through the conserved F or W. D genes are given only for firm matches. Clone sizes are given selectively: once, few, many, or a class where the clone is expanded.

v_gene: TRBV28
abundance: NA
j_gene: TRBJ2-1
d_gene: NA
CDR3aa: CASSHLGGSYNEQFF
CDR3nt: TGTGCCAGCAGCCACTTAGGGGGCTCCTACAATGAGCAGTTCTTC

v_gene: TRBV4-1
abundance: NA
j_gene: TRBJ2-5
d_gene: TRBD2
CDR3aa: CASSQSGSGRAGETQYF
CDR3nt: TGCGCCAGCAGCCAATCCGGTAGCGGGAGGGCCGGGGAGACCCAGTACTTC

v_gene: TRBV6-2/TRBV6-3
abundance: once
j_gene: TRBJ2-4
d_gene: TRBD2
CDR3aa: CASSQLAGGLNIQYF
CDR3nt: TGTGCCAGCAGTCAACTAGCGGGGGGGCTGAACATTCAGTACTTC

v_gene: TRBV7-2
abundance: NA
j_gene: TRBJ1-6
d_gene: NA
CDR3aa: CASSPGGSPLHF
CDR3nt: TGTGCCAGCAGCCCCGGTGGTTCACCCCTCCACTTT

v_gene: TRBV9
abundance: NA
j_gene: TRBJ1-1
d_gene: TRBD1
CDR3aa: CASSVEGGIQAFF
CDR3nt: TGTGCCAGCAGCGTCGAAGGGGGCATTCAAGCTTTCTTT

v_gene: TRBV4-3
abundance: NA
j_gene: TRBJ1-2
d_gene: NA
CDR3aa: CASSQDPGGVFGYTF
CDR3nt: TGCGCCAGCAGCCAAGATCCCGGGGGGGTCTTTGGCTACACCTTC

v_gene: TRBV6-2/TRBV6-3
abundance: NA
j_gene: TRBJ2-5
d_gene: TRBD1
CDR3aa: CASSLQGWQTQYF
CDR3nt: TGTGCCAGCAGCCTACAGGGGTGGCAGACCCAGTACTTC

v_gene: TRBV1
abundance: NA
j_gene: TRBJ2-3
d_gene: NA
CDR3aa: CTSNLGGGVSTDTQYF
CDR3nt: TGCACCAGCAACCTAGGCGGGGGGGTTAGCACAGATACGCAGTATTTT

v_gene: TRBV29-1
abundance: NA
j_gene: TRBJ2-5
d_gene: TRBD2
CDR3aa: CSVEALGGAQYF
CDR3nt: TGCAGCGTTGAAGCCCTGGGAGGGGCCCAGTACTTC

v_gene: TRBV7-2
abundance: NA
j_gene: TRBJ2-2
d_gene: TRBD1
CDR3aa: CASRAGTGYAGELFF
CDR3nt: TGTGCCAGCAGGGCCGGGACAGGGTATGCCGGGGAGCTGTTTTTT

v_gene: TRBV12-3/TRBV12-4
abundance: NA
j_gene: TRBJ1-2
d_gene: NA
CDR3aa: CASIRQGMSGYTF
CDR3nt: TGTGCCAGCATTAGGCAGGGAATGTCTGGCTACACCTTC

v_gene: TRBV5-6
abundance: once
j_gene: TRBJ2-7
d_gene: TRBD1
CDR3aa: CASSFTGADEQYF
CDR3nt: TGTGCCAGCAGCTTCACAGGGGCTGACGAGCAGTACTTC

v_gene: TRBV11-2
abundance: once
j_gene: TRBJ1-4
d_gene: NA
CDR3aa: CASSAWTVADPTNEKLFF
CDR3nt: TGTGCCAGCAGCGCATGGACAGTCGCGGACCCAACTAATGAAAAACTGTTTTTT

v_gene: TRBV14
abundance: NA
j_gene: TRBJ2-3
d_gene: NA
CDR3aa: CASSQRRGTQYF
CDR3nt: TGTGCCAGCAGCCAAAGAAGGGGTACGCAGTATTTT

v_gene: TRBV4-2
abundance: NA
j_gene: TRBJ2-7
d_gene: NA
CDR3aa: CASSQEGTGPYEQYF
CDR3nt: TGTGCCAGCAGCCAAGAAGGAACAGGGCCTTACGAGCAGTACTTC

v_gene: TRBV28
abundance: NA
j_gene: TRBJ2-7
d_gene: TRBD1
CDR3aa: CASSSPRTGGFHEQYF
CDR3nt: TGTGCCAGCAGTTCCCCACGGACAGGGGGCTTCCACGAGCAGTACTTC

v_gene: TRBV4-3
abundance: NA
j_gene: TRBJ2-7
d_gene: TRBD2
CDR3aa: CASSHRLAGVYEQYF
CDR3nt: TGCGCCAGCAGCCACCGACTAGCGGGAGTGTACGAGCAGTACTTC

v_gene: TRBV30
abundance: NA
j_gene: TRBJ2-5
d_gene: TRBD2
CDR3aa: CAWSSSGRKETQYF
CDR3nt: TGTGCCTGGAGTAGTAGCGGGAGAAAAGAGACCCAGTACTTC

v_gene: TRBV14
abundance: NA
j_gene: TRBJ2-1
d_gene: NA
CDR3aa: CASRPGAAPYNEQFF
CDR3nt: TGTGCCAGCAGACCGGGAGCCGCACCCTACAATGAGCAGTTCTTC

v_gene: TRBV28
abundance: NA
j_gene: TRBJ2-1
d_gene: TRBD2
CDR3aa: CASSRMTSGSESYNEQFF
CDR3nt: TGTGCCAGCAGTCGTATGACTAGCGGGTCGGAGTCGTACAATGAGCAGTTCTTC

v_gene: TRBV7-9
abundance: NA
j_gene: TRBJ1-3
d_gene: NA
CDR3aa: CASSHGTGNTIYF
CDR3nt: TGTGCCAGCAGCCACGGGACAGGAAACACCATATATTTT

v_gene: TRBV7-9
abundance: NA
j_gene: TRBJ1-4
d_gene: TRBD1
CDR3aa: CASSLDRGVEKLFF
CDR3nt: TGTGCCAGCAGCTTAGACAGGGGAGTGGAAAAACTGTTTTTT

v_gene: TRBV7-9
abundance: NA
j_gene: TRBJ2-1
d_gene: TRBD2
CDR3aa: CASSLSLAGGRLSYNEQFF
CDR3nt: TGTGCCAGCAGCTTAAGTCTAGCGGGGGGCCGCCTCTCCTACAATGAGCAGTTCTTC

v_gene: TRBV19
abundance: NA
j_gene: TRBJ2-7
d_gene: TRBD2
CDR3aa: CASRSSGAYEQYF
CDR3nt: TGTGCCAGTAGGAGTAGCGGGGCCTACGAGCAGTACTTC

v_gene: TRBV10-3
abundance: NA
j_gene: TRBJ2-5
d_gene: TRBD2
CDR3aa: CAISESLAGTQETQYF
CDR3nt: TGTGCCATCAGTGAGTCACTAGCGGGAACTCAAGAGACCCAGTACTTC

v_gene: TRBV11-1
abundance: NA
j_gene: TRBJ2-4
d_gene: TRBD2
CDR3aa: CASSRGGRRSDIQYF
CDR3nt: TGTGCCAGCAGCCGGGGGGGGCGTCGGTCGGACATTCAGTACTTC